The count of the clone carrying this T cell receptor (beta chain) is one. The antigen is unknown. This record comes from a study of chemoradiotherapy in HPV16-positive cancers. Overall study context: Candidate HPV-specific T-cell clones and common TCR motifs came from functional assays in a couple of HPV16-positive patients. Findings and caveats of the study: Candidate HPV-specific clones and E7-related TCR motifs grew in tumor during treatment.

The V gene's germline CDR1 is SGHAT and CDR2 FQNNGV. The V and J ends lost 1 base and 1 base respectively, with 7 bases between them. The CDR3 has 14 residues. The data were produced by immunoSEQ multiplex PCR, yet TCRdb's version contains in-frame clones alone and is incomplete. The data contain about 20,000 clones, roughly 89% of them singletons. The chain joins TRBV11-2 to TRBJ1-1; D remains unclear. Sample: blood, taken from a patient who underwent chemoradiotherapy. The sequence was collected from a human donor with HPV-associated anogenital cancer. CDR3 nucleotides: TGTGCCAGCAGCTTAGGACGGTCGAACACTGAAGCTTTCTTT. It translates to CASSLGRSNTEAFF. Full variable domain (rest looked up from reference TRBV11-2 and TRBJ1-1): EAGVAQSPRYKIIEKRQSVAFWCNPISGHATLYWYQQILGQGPKLLIQFQNNGVVDDSQLPKDRFSAERLKGVDSTLKIQPAKLEDSAVYLCASSLGRSNTEAFFGQGTRLTVV.